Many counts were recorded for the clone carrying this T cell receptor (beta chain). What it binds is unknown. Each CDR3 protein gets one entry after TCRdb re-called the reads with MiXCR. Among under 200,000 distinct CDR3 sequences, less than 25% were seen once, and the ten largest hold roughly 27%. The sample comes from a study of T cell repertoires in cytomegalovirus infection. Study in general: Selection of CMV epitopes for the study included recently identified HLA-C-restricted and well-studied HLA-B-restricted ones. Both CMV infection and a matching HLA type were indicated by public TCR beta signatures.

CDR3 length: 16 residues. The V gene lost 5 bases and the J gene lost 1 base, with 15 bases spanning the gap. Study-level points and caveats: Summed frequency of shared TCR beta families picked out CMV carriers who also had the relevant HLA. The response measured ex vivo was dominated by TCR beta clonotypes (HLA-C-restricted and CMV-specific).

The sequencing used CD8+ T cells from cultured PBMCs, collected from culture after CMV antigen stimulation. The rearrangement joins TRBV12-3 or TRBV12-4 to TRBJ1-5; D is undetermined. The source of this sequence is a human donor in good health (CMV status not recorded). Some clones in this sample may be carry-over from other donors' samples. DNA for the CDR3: TGTGCCAGCAGTCTAAGTGCGTCAATCAGCAATCAGCCCCAGCATTTT. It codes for CASSLSASISNQPQHF.